This T cell receptor beta chain was documented in a study of blood T cell repertoires in COVID-19. Across the whole study: Acute and convalescent COVID-19 samples came from the United States, Italy and Spain.

Clones were read by immunoSEQ multiplex PCR, and TCRdb kept only the in-frame ones, dropping some. The table records approximately 98,000 clones, over 70% of them present only once. Trimming removed 5 bases from V and 6 bases from J; junction bases left unmatched: 7. Germline CDR1 MDHEN, CDR2 SYDVKM. The CDR3 runs to 14 residues. The specimen was peripheral blood. V is TRBV28 and J is TRBJ1-2; 9 nucleotides align to TRBD1. This sequence was found in a woman of 80 years or more with acute or convalescent COVID-19. In DNA, the CDR3 is TGTGCCAGCAGTCCCCGGGACAGGGTCCATGGCTACACCTTC. The encoded protein is CASSPRDRVHGYTF.